A selection of T cell receptor beta chains follows, all from one sample in a study of T cell repertoires in cytomegalovirus infection. TCRdb fed the reads into MiXCR, producing one record per CDR3 protein. Among some 500,000 distinct CDR3 sequences listed, 35% to 50% were seen once. Their antigens remain unidentified. The sample consisted of cultured PBMCs, taken from culture after CMV antigen stimulation. The receptors here all came from a human donor in good health (CMV status not recorded). Some clones in this sample may be carry-over from other donors' samples. Each CDR3 is given with its conserved first and last residue. The D gene is left open where the match is weak. Clone size is stated in some rows and not others, as once, few, many or a class when expanded.

D	V	J	size	CDR3
.	TRBV6-1	TRBJ1-3	few	CASSEAPNGNTIYF
.	TRBV11-2	TRBJ1-4	.	CASSLGNWVANEKLFF
.	TRBV7-2	TRBJ2-1	few	CASSPAQSSYNEQFF
.	TRBV25-1	TRBJ1-2	.	CASSRGVNYGYTF
.	TRBV6-5	TRBJ1-1	few	CASRKSRDTEAFF
TRBD1	TRBV7-2	TRBJ1-1	many	CASSSTGGSTEAFF
.	TRBV4-3	TRBJ2-3	.	CASSQVEGVSGADTQYF
.	TRBV25-1	TRBJ1-1	.	CANLRGTEAFF
.	TRBV7-2	TRBJ1-5	few	CASSLYRDSNQPQHF
.	TRBV29-1	TRBJ1-1	.	CSGGHDNTEAFF
TRBD1	TRBV28	TRBJ1-6	few	CASSFGDRASSPLHF
.	TRBV5-1	TRBJ1-5	few	CASSWGENQPQHF
TRBD1	TRBV6-1	TRBJ1-1	few	CASSGTLTGGGTEAFF
.	TRBV7-9	TRBJ2-7	few	CASSFSRTYEQYF
TRBD2	TRBV7-9	TRBJ2-7	.	CASSSASGKPGEQYF
TRBD2	TRBV12-3/TRBV12-4	TRBJ2-1	.	CASSLGSGGYNEQFF
TRBD1	TRBV6-1	TRBJ2-2	.	CASSETRLSFRGTTGELFF